The clone carrying this T cell receptor (beta chain) is a singleton in its sample. The sample is drawn from a study of blood T cells in healthy people across ages. Next came a second PCR, run for about 6 to 11 cycles, which used a sample-barcoded 5' primer along with a J-beta primer mix. TCRdb reprocessed the 5' RACE reads with MiXCR, giving one entry per CDR3 protein. The sample has fewer than 2 million distinct CDR3 sequences, 39% seen once. Germline V lookup: CDR1 SGHRS, CDR2 YFSETQ. This CDR3 comprises 14 residues. Deletions cut 4 bases from V and 0 bases from J, with 10 bases between. Sequencing input: blood. The chain carries TRBV5-1 and TRBJ1-1; D gene ambiguous. This clonotype was obtained from a human donor in good health. In DNA form, the CDR3 reads TGCGCCAGCAGCCAAGGACCTATGAACACTGAAGCTTTCTTT. Protein product: CASSQGPMNTEAFF.